One sample yielded the 2 T cell receptor beta chains listed below, sequenced in a study of metastatic and nonmetastatic thyroid tumors. All patients were treatment-naive before thyroid surgery. TCRdb re-processed the PCR reads through MiXCR. The table includes about 14,000 clones, around a third detected once. Sequencing input: tumor tissue. Source of these receptors: a female donor with papillary thyroid cancer or a benign thyroid nodule (not recorded which). Some clones in this sample may be carry-over from other donors' samples.

This clone was detected only a few times. This CDR3 reads CASTRLAGGEQYF. In DNA form, the CDR3 reads TGTGCCAGCACGCGGCTAGCGGGTGGCGAGCAGTACTTC. The chain links TRBV6-1 to TRBJ2-7; 8 bases fit TRBD2. The CDR3 contains 13 residues. J gave up 6 bases and V 7 bases, and 8 bases lay outside the gene matches. CDR1 and CDR2 (germline): MNHNS, SASEGT.

The CDR3 loop reads CASSETIGRGGRELFF. The CDR3 DNA reads TGTGCCAGCAGCGAAACTATCGGGAGGGGAGGAAGGGAGCTGTTTTTT. V and J are TRBV12-3 or TRBV12-4 and TRBJ2-2; 8 bases fit TRBD2. Germline trimming cut 6 bases from V and 9 bases from J; bases unmatched to any gene: 15. The CDR3 runs 16 residues.